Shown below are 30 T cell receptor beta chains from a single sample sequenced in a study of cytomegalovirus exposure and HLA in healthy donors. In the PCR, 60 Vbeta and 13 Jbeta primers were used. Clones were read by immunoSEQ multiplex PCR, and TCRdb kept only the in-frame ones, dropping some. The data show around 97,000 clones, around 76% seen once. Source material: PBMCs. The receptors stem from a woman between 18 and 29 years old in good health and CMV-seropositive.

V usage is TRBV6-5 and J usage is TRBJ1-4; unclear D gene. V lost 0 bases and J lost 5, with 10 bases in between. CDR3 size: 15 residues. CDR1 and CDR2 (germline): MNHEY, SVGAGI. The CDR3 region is CASSYSSLRNEKLFF. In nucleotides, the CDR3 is TGTGCCAGCAGTTACTCGAGCCTGAGGAATGAAAAACTGTTTTTT.

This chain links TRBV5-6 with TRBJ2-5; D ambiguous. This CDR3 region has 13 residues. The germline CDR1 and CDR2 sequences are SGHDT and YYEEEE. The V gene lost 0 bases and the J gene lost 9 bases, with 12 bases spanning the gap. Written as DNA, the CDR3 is TGTGCCAGCAGCTTGGTACGGGTTCTGTCCCAGTACTTC. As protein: CASSLVRVLSQYF.

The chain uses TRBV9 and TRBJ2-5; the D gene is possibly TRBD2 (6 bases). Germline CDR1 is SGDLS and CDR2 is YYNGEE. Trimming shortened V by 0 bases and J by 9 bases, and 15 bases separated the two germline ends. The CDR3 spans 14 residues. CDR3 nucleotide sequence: TGTGCCAGCAGCGTAGTAGACTCCACGGGGGCCCAGTACTTC. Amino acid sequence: CASSVVDSTGAQYF.

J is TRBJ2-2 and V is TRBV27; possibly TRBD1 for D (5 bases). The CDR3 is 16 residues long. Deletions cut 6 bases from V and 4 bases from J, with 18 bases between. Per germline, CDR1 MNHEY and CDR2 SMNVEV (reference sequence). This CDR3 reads CASRFLLGASTGELFF. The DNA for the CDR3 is TGTGCCAGCAGATTTCTCTTAGGGGCAAGCACCGGGGAGCTGTTTTTT.

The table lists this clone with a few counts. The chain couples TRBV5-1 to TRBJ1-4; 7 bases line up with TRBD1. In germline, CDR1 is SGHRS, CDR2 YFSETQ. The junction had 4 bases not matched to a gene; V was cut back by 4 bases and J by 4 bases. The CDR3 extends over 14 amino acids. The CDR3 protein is CASSPGTDNEKLFF. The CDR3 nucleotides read TGCGCCAGCAGCCCCGGGACAGATAATGAAAAACTGTTTTTT.

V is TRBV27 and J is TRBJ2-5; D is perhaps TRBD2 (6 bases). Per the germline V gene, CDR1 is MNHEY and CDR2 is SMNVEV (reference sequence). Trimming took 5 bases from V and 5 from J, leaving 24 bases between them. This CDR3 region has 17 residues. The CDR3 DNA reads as TGTGCCAGCAGTCTACGTCCGGGAGCCCAGGGTGAGGAGACCCAGTACTTC. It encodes CASSLRPGAQGEETQYF.

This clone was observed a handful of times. CDR3 loop: CASREGQITDTQYF. Here the CDR3 DNA reads TGTGCCAGCAGGGAGGGACAGATCACAGATACGCAGTATTTT. The rearrangement uses TRBV28 and TRBJ2-3, with TRBD1 as a possible D gene (7 bases). The germline CDR1 and CDR2 sequences are MDHEN and SYDVKM. The V gene lost 6 bases and the J gene lost 2 bases, with 12 bases spanning the gap. The CDR3 contains 14 residues.

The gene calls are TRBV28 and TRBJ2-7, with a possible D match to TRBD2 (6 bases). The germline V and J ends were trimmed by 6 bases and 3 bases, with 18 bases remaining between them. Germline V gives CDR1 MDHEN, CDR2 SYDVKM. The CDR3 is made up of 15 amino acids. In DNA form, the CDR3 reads TGTGCCAGCAGACCGGGCGCGGGACCCTTCTACGAGCAGTACTTC. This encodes CASRPGAGPFYEQYF.

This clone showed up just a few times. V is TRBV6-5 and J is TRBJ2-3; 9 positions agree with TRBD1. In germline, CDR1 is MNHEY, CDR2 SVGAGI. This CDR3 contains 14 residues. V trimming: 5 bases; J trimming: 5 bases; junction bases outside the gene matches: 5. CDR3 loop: CASSGGTGIDTQYF. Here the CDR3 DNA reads TGTGCCAGCAGTGGCGGGACAGGGATAGATACGCAGTATTTT.

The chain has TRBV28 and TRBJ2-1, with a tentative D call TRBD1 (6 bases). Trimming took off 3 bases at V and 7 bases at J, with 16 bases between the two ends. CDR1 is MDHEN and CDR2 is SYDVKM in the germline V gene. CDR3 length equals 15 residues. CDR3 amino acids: CASSFRQEVKNEQFF. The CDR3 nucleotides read TGTGCCAGCAGTTTTAGACAGGAGGTGAAAAATGAGCAGTTCTTC. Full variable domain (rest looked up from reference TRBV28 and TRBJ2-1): DVKVTQSSRYLVKRTGEKVFLECVQDMDHENMFWYRQDPGLGLRLIYFSYDVKMKEKGDIPEGYSVSREKKERFSLILESASTNQTSMYLCASSFRQEVKNEQFFGPGTRLTVL.

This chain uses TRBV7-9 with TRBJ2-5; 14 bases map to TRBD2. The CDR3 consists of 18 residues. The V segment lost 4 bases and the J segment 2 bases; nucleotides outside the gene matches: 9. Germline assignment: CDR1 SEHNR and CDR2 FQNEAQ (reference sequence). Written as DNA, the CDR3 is TGTGCCAGCAGCTATTCCGGACTAGCGGGAGGTCCACAAGAGACCCAGTACTTC. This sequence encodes CASSYSGLAGGPQETQYF.

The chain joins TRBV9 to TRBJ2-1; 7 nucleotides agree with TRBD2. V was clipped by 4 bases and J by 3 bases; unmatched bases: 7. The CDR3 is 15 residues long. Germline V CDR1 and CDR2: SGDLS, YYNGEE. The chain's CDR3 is CASSLIAGGYNEQFF. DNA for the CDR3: TGTGCCAGCAGCTTAATAGCGGGTGGCTACAATGAGCAGTTCTTC.

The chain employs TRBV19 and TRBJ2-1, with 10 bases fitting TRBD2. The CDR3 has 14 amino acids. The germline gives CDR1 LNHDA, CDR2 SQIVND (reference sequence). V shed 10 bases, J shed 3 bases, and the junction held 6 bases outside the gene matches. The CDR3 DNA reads TGTGCCACCTCCCGGACTAGCGGCTACAATGAGCAGTTCTTC. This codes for CATSRTSGYNEQFF.

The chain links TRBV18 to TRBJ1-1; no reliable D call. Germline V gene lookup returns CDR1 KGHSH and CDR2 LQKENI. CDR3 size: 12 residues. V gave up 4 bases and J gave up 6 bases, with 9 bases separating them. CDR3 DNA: TGTGCCAGCTCACTCGGGATTGCTGAAGCTTTCTTT. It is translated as CASSLGIAEAFF.

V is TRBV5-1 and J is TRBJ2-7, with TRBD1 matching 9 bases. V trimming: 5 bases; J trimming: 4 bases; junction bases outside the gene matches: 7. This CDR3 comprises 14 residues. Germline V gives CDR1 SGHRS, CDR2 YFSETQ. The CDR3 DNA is TGCGCCAGCAGAGTGGGACAGGGTACTTACGAGCAGTACTTC. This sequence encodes CASRVGQGTYEQYF. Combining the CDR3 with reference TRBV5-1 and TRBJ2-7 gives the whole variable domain KAGVTQTPRYLIKTRGQQVTLSCSPISGHRSVSWYQQTPGQGLQFLFEYFSETQRNKGNFPGRFSGRQFSNSRSEMNVSTLELGDSALYLCASRVGQGTYEQYFGPGTRLTVT.

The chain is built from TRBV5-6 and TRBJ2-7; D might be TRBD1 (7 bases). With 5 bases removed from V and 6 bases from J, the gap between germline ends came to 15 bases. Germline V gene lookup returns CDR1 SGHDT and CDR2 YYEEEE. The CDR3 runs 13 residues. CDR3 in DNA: TGTGCCAGCAGTTTTCAGGGGGGAAGCGAGCAGTACTTC. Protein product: CASSFQGGSEQYF.

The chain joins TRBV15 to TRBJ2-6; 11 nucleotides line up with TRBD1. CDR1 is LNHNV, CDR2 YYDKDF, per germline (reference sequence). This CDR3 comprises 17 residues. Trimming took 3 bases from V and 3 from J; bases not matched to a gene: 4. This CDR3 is CATSSRDRGFGANVLTF. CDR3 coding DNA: TGTGCCACCAGCAGCCGGGACAGGGGGTTTGGGGCCAACGTCCTGACTTTC.

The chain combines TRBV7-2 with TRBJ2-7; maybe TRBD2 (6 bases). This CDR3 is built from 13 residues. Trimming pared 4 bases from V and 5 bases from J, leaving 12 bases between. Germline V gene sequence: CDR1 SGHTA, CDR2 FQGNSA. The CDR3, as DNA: TGTGCCAGCAGCTCCCCACTAGCCAACGAGCAGTACTTC. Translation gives CASSSPLANEQYF. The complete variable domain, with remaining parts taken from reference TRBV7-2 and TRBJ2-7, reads GAGVSQSPSNKVTEKGKDVELRCDPISGHTALYWYRQSLGQGLEFLIYFQGNSAPDKSGLPSDRFSAERTGGSVSTLTIQRTQQEDSAVYLCASSSPLANEQYFGPGTRLTVT.

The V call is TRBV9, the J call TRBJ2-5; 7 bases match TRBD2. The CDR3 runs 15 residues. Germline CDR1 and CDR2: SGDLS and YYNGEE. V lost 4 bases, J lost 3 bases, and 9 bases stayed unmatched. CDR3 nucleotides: TGTGCCAGCAGCCCCGGGAGGAGGGGTGAAGAGACCCAGTACTTC. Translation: CASSPGRRGEETQYF.

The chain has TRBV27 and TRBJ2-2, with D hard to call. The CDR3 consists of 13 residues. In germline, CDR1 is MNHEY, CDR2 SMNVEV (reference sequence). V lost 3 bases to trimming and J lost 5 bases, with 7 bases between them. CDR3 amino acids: CASSFPQTGELFF. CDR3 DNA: TGTGCCAGCAGTTTTCCCCAGACCGGGGAGCTGTTTTTT.

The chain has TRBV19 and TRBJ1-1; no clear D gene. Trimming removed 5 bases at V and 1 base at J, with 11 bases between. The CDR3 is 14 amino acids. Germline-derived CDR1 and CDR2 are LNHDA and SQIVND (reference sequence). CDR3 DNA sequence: TGTGCCAGTAGTTGGGTGGAGACGAACACTGAAGCTTTCTTT. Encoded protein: CASSWVETNTEAFF.

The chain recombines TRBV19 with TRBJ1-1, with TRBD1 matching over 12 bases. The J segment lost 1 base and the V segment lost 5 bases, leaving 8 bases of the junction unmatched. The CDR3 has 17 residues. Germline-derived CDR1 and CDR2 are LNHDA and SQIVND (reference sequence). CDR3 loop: CASSLGTGGRGNTEAFF. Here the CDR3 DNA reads TGTGCCAGTAGTCTTGGGACAGGGGGCCGGGGGAACACTGAAGCTTTCTTT.

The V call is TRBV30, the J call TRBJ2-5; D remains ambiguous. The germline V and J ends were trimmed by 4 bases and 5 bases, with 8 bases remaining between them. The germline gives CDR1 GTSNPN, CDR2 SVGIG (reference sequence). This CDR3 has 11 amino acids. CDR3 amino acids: CAWTARETQYF. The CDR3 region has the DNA TGTGCCTGGACCGCCCGGGAGACCCAGTACTTC.

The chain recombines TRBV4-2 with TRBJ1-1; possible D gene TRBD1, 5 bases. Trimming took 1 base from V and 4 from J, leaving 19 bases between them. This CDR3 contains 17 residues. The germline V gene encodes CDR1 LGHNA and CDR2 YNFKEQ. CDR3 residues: CASSQGGDSPQGTEAFF. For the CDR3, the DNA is TGTGCCAGCAGCCAAGGGGGGGACTCCCCCCAGGGCACTGAAGCTTTCTTT.

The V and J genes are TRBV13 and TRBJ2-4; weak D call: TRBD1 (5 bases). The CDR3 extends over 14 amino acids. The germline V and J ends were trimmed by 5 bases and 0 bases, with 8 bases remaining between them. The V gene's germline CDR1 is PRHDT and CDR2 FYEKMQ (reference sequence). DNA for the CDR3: TGTGCCAGCAGCCCAGGGTTAGCCAAAAACATTCAGTACTTC. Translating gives CASSPGLAKNIQYF.

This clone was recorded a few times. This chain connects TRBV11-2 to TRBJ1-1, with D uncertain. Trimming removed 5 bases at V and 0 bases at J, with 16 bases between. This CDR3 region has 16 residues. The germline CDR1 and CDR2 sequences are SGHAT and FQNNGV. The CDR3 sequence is CASSVQGGGMNTEAFF. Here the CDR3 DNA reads TGTGCCAGCAGCGTTCAAGGAGGCGGCATGAACACTGAAGCTTTCTTT.

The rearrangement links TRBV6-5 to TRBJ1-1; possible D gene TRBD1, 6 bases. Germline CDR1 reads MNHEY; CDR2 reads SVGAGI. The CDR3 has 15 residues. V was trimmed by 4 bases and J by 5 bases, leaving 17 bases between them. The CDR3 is CASSFYEGGGTEAFF. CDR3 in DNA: TGTGCCAGCAGTTTCTATGAGGGAGGGGGGACTGAAGCTTTCTTT.

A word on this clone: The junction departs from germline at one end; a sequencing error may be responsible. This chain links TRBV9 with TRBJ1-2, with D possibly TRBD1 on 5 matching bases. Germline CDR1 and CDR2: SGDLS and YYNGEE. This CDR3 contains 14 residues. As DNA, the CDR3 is TGTGCCAGCAGCGTACTTCCCCAGGGTGAGAATTTGAACTTC. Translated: CASSVLPQGENLNF.

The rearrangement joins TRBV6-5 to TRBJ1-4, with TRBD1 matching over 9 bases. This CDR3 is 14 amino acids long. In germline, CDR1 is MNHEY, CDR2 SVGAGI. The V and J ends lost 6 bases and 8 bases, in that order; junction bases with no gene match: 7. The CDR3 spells CASRWTGVEEKLFF. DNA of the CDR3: TGTGCCAGCAGGTGGACAGGGGTTGAGGAAAAACTGTTTTTT.

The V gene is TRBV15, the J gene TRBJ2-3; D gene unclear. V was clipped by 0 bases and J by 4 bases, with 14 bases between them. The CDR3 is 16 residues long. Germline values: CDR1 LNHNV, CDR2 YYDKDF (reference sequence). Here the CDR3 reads CATSRDRIPSPDTQYF. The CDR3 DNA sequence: TGTGCCACCAGCAGAGATCGAATTCCGAGTCCAGATACGCAGTATTTT.